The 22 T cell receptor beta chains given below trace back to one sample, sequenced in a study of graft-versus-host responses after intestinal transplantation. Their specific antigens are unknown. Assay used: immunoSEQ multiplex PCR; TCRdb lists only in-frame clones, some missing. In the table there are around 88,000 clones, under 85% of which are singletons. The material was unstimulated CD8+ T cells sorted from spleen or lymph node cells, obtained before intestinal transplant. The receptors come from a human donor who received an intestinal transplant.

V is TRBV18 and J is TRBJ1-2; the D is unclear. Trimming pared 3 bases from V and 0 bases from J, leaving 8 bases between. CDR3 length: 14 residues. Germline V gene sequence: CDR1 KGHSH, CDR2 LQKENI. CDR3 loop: CASSPKGANYGYTF. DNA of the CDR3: TGTGCCAGCTCACCCAAAGGAGCTAACTATGGCTACACCTTC.

The CDR3 sequence is CASSYNRDWSTDTQYF. In DNA, the CDR3 is TGTGCCAGCAGTTACAACAGGGACTGGAGCACAGATACGCAGTATTTT. The V and J genes are TRBV6-6 and TRBJ2-3, with D possibly being TRBD1 or TRBD2 (6 bases each). The germline V and J ends were trimmed by 2 bases and 0 bases, with 12 bases remaining between them. Germline assignment: CDR1 MNHNY and CDR2 SVGAGI (reference sequence). The CDR3 spans 16 residues.

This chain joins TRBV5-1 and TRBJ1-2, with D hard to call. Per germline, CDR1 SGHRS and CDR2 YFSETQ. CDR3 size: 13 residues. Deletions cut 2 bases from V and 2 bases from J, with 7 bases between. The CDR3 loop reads CASSFETNYGYTF. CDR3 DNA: TGCGCCAGCAGCTTCGAGACCAACTATGGCTACACCTTC.

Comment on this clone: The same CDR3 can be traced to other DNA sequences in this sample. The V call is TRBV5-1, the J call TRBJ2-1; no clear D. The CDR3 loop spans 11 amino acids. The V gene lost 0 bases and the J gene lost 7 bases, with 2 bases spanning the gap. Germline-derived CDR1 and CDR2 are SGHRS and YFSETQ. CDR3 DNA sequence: TGCGCCAGCAGCTTGGGTAATGAGCAGTTCTTC. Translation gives CASSLGNEQFF.

CDR3 nucleotide sequence: TGTGCCAGCAGCTTCGGCACACAGGGGAAAAGGGGCTACGAGCAGTACTTC. Protein: CASSFGTQGKRGYEQYF. This chain links TRBV5-8 with TRBJ2-7; 7 bases are shared with TRBD1. With V trimmed by 2 bases and J by 3 bases, 14 bases remained unmatched. This CDR3 is built from 17 residues. Germline V gene data show CDR1 as SGHTS and CDR2 as YDEGEE.

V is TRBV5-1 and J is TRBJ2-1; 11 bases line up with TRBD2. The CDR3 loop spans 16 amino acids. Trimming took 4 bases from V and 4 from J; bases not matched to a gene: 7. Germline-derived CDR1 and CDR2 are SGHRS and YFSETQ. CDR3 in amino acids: CASSLGTSGYYNEQFF. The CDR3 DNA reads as TGCGCCAGCAGCCTCGGGACTAGCGGCTATTACAATGAGCAGTTCTTC.

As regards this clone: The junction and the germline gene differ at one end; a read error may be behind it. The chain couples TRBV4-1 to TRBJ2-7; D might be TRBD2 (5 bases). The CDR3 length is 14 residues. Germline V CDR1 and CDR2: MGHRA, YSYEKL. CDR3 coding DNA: TGCGCCAGCAGCCAATCGACTACGACAAGCCACTCGGACTTC. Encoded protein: CASSQSTTTSHSDF.

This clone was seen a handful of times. DNA for the CDR3: TGCGCCAGCACCCCGGGACTAGGGACAGATACGCAGTATTTT. This codes for CASTPGLGTDTQYF. The rearrangement uses TRBV4-1 and TRBJ2-3, with 8 bases matching TRBD2. The length of the CDR3 is 14 residues. Germline trimming cut 7 bases from V and 3 bases from J; bases unmatched to any gene: 6. Per germline, CDR1 MGHRA and CDR2 YSYEKL.

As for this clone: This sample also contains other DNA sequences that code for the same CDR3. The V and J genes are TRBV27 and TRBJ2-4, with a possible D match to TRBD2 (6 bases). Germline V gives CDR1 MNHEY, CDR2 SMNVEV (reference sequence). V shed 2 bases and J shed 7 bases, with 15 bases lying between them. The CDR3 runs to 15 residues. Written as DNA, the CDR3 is TGTGCCAGCAGTTTAGACGGGAGTGGGGAGAACATTCAGTACTTC. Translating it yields CASSLDGSGENIQYF.

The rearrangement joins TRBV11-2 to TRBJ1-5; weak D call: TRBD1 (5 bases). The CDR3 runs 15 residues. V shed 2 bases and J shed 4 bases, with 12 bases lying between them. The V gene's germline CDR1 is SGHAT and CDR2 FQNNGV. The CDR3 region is CASSLSPRDNQPQHF. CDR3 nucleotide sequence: TGTGCCAGCAGCTTATCGCCCAGGGATAATCAGCCCCAGCATTTT. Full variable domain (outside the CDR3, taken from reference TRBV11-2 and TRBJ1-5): EAGVAQSPRYKIIEKRQSVAFWCNPISGHATLYWYQQILGQGPKLLIQFQNNGVVDDSQLPKDRFSAERLKGVDSTLKIQPAKLEDSAVYLCASSLSPRDNQPQHFGDGTRLSIL.

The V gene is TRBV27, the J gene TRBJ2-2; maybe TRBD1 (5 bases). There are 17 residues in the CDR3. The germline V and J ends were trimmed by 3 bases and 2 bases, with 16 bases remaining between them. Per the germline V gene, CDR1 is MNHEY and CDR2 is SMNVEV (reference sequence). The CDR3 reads CASSFLKTQGNTGELFF. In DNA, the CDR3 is TGTGCCAGCAGTTTCCTGAAAACGCAGGGTAACACCGGGGAGCTGTTTTTT.

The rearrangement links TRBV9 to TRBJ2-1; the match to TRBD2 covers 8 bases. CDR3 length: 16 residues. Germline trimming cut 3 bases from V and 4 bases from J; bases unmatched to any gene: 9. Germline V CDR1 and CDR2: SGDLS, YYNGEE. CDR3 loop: CASSESGTRIYNEQFF. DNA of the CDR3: TGTGCCAGCAGCGAATCTGGGACTAGGATTTACAATGAGCAGTTCTTC.

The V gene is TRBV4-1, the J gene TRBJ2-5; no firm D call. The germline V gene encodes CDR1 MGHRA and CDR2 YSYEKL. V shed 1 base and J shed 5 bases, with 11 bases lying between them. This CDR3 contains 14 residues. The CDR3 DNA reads TGCGCCAGCAGCCAAGCACAGTCCGCGGAGACCCAGTACTTC. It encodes CASSQAQSAETQYF.

The CDR3 nucleotides read TGTGCCATCAGTGAGTCGAGCCAGAAATCGGCTGAAGCTTTCTTT. It yields the protein CAISESSQKSAEAFF. The chain couples TRBV10-3 to TRBJ1-1; D is undetermined. The germline V and J ends were trimmed by 0 bases and 6 bases, with 14 bases remaining between them. This CDR3 region has 15 residues. Germline assignment: CDR1 ENHRY and CDR2 SYGVKD.

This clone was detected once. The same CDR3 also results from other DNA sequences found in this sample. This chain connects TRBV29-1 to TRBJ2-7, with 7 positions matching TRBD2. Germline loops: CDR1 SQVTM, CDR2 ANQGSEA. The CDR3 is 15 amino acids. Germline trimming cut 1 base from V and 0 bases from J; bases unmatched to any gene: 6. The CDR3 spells CSVEVRGGASYEQYF. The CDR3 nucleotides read TGCAGCGTTGAAGTTAGGGGAGGGGCCTCCTACGAGCAGTACTTC.

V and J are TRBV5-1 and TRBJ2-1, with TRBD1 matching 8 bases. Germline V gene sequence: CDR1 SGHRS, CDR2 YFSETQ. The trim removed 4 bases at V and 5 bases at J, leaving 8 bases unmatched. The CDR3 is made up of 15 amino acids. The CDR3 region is CASSLGLDRDNEQFF. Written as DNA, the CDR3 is TGCGCCAGCAGCCTGGGGCTGGACAGGGACAATGAGCAGTTCTTC. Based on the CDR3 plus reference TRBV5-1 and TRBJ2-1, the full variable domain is KAGVTQTPRYLIKTRGQQVTLSCSPISGHRSVSWYQQTPGQGLQFLFEYFSETQRNKGNFPGRFSGRQFSNSRSEMNVSTLELGDSALYLCASSLGLDRDNEQFFGPGTRLTVL.

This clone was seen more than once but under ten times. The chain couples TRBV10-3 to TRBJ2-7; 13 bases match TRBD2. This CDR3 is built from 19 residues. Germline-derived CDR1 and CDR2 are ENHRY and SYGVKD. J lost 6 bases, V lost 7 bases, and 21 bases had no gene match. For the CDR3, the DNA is TGTGCCATCACCCAAAGCCCCGGGACTAGCGGGAAAGAGGCAGCCGAGCAGTACTTC. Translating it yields CAITQSPGTSGKEAAEQYF.

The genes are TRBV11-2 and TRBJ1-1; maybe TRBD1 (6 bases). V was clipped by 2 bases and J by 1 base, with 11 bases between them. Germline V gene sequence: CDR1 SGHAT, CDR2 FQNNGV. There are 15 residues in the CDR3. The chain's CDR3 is CASSLTDRENTEAFF. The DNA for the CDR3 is TGTGCCAGCAGCTTAACGGACAGAGAGAACACTGAAGCTTTCTTT.

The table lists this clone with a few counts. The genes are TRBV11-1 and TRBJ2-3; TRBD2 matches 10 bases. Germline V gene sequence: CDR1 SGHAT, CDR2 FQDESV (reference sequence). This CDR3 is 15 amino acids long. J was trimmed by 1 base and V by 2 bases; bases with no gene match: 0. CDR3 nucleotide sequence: TGTGCCAGCAGCTTACTAGCGGGAGGCACAGATACGCAGTATTTT. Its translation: CASSLLAGGTDTQYF.

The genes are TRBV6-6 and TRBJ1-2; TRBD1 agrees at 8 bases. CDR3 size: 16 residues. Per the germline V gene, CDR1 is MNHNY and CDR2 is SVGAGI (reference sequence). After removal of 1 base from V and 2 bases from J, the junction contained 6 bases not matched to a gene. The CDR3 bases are TGTGCCAGCAGTTACTTAGGGACAGGAGAAAACTATGGCTACACCTTC. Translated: CASSYLGTGENYGYTF.

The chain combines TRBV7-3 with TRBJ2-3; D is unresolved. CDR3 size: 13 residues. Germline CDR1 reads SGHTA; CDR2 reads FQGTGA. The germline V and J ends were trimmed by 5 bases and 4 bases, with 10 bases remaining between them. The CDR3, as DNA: TGTGCCAGCAGCCCCCTTTTAGCAGATACGCAGTATTTT. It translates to CASSPLLADTQYF.

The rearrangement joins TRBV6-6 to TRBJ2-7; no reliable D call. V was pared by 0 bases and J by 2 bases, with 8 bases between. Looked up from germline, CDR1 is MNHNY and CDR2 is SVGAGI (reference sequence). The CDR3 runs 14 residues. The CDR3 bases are TGTGCCAGCAGTTACTCTTCCAAGACCTACGAGCAGTACTTC. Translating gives CASSYSSKTYEQYF.